These 15 T cell receptor beta chains originate from one sample sequenced in a study of T cells in Graves' hyperthyroidism and ophthalmopathy. Amplified TCR beta CDR3 regions derived from RNA transcripts. First-round RT-PCR with HTBI primers amplified the TCR CDR3 region. TCRdb passed the multiplex PCR reads through MiXCR, listing each CDR3 protein once. The table has over 500,000 distinct CDR3 sequences, 40% to 55% seen once. Material: peripheral blood or thyroid tissue (not recorded which). These receptors were collected from an adult woman with Graves' disease, either hyperthyroidism or ophthalmopathy (not recorded which).

The chain employs TRBV15 and TRBJ2-3; perhaps TRBD2 as D (5 bases). Germline V gene data show CDR1 as LNHNV and CDR2 as YYDKDF (reference sequence). V was trimmed by 9 bases and J by 0 bases, leaving 16 bases between them. This CDR3 is built from 15 residues. CDR3 sequence (DNA): TGTGCCACTGGGGTTGGTGAGGGAAGCACAGATACGCAGTATTTT. This encodes CATGVGEGSTDTQYF.

The V call is TRBV28, the J call TRBJ1-2, with D tentatively TRBD1 (5 bases). V was cut by 4 bases and J by 2 bases, with 14 bases left in between. Germline CDR1 MDHEN, CDR2 SYDVKM. This CDR3 region has 15 residues. In DNA form, the CDR3 reads TGTGCCAGCAGTTCCCCGTGGGGGAGCAACTATGGCTACACCTTC. It specifies CASSSPWGSNYGYTF.

The chain employs TRBV11-1 and TRBJ2-5; D is ambiguous. Germline-derived CDR1 and CDR2 are SGHAT and FQDESV (reference sequence). Trimming took off 1 base at V and 5 bases at J, with 5 bases between the two ends. The CDR3 is 12 amino acids. The CDR3 DNA sequence: TGTGCCAGCAGCTTAGAAGTGGAGACCCAGTACTTC. It translates to CASSLEVETQYF.

This clonotype has a count of ten or more. The chain combines TRBV20-1 with TRBJ2-7; 11 nucleotides match TRBD2. V shed 7 bases, J shed 2 bases, and the junction held 4 bases outside the gene matches. Germline lookup yields CDR1 DFQATT and CDR2 SNEGSKA (reference sequence). This CDR3 is 13 amino acids long. CDR3 nucleotide sequence: TGCAGTGAAGCGACTAGCGGGACCTACGAGCAGTACTTC. It translates to CSEATSGTYEQYF.

DNA of the CDR3: TGTGCCAGCAGCTTAGATCTGGGCCAAGAGACCCAGTACTTC. It is translated as CASSLDLGQETQYF. This chain links TRBV11-2 with TRBJ2-5, with D unresolved. The germline V gene encodes CDR1 SGHAT and CDR2 FQNNGV. Trimming took 0 bases from V and 1 from J, leaving 6 bases between them. This CDR3 region has 14 residues.

This clonotype was seen at least ten times. V gene TRBV25-1 combines with J gene TRBJ2-6; no firm D call. V was cut by 6 bases and J by 0 bases, with 9 bases left in between. The CDR3 spans 15 residues. Germline V CDR1 and CDR2: MGHDK, SYGVNS. CDR3 loop: CASRNSGSGANVLTF. CDR3 nucleotide sequence: TGTGCCAGCAGAAACTCAGGCTCTGGGGCCAACGTCCTGACTTTC.

The CDR3: CASSVGMLARGDTQYF. CDR3 nucleotide sequence: TGTGCCAGCAGCGTAGGGATGTTAGCTAGAGGGGATACGCAGTATTTT. The J gene is TRBJ2-3, the V gene TRBV9, with D possibly matching TRBD2 (5 bases). CDR1 is SGDLS and CDR2 is YYNGEE in the germline V gene. The CDR3 consists of 16 residues. V was trimmed by 0 bases and J by 6 bases, leaving 17 bases between them.

This clonotype occurred once. The rearrangement uses TRBV7-3 and TRBJ2-1; TRBD2 agrees at 9 bases. The CDR3 covers 14 residues. Losses at the gene ends were 5 bases for V and 8 bases for J; bases not matched to a gene: 7. Germline-derived CDR1 and CDR2 are SGHTA and FQGTGA. Written as DNA, the CDR3 is TGTGCCAGCAGCCCACATAGCGGGAGCGATGAGCAGTTCTTC. This codes for CASSPHSGSDEQFF.

This clonotype came up a few times. This rearrangement joins TRBV20-1 to TRBJ2-7, with a possible D match to TRBD1 (6 bases). Germline V gene lookup returns CDR1 DFQATT and CDR2 SNEGSKA (reference sequence). The CDR3 runs to 15 residues. Trimming took off 2 bases at V and 4 bases at J, with 18 bases between the two ends. The CDR3 DNA sequence: TGCAGTGCTAGACCCCCGGAGACAGGAGGTTACGAGCAGTACTTC. Translated: CSARPPETGGYEQYF.

The chain is built from TRBV7-9 and TRBJ1-2; D gene ambiguous. The CDR3 runs to 15 residues. Germline CDR1 is SEHNR and CDR2 is FQNEAQ (reference sequence). Trimming took off 3 bases at V and 2 bases at J, with 13 bases between the two ends. CDR3 in amino acids: CASSLIVPGNYGYTF. The DNA for the CDR3 is TGTGCCAGCAGCTTGATCGTCCCGGGGAACTATGGCTACACCTTC. Supplemented by reference TRBV7-9 and TRBJ1-2, the full variable domain reads DTGVSQNPRHKITKRGQNVTFRCDPISEHNRLYWYRQTLGQGPEFLTYFQNEAQLEKSRLLSDRFSAERPKGSFSTLEIQRTEQGDSAMYLCASSLIVPGNYGYTFGSGTRLTVV.

This clonotype has only a few counts. J is TRBJ2-2 and V is TRBV12-3 or TRBV12-4; 12 positions agree with TRBD2. V shed 11 bases and J 2 bases; nucleotides not matched to a gene: 3. This CDR3 has 14 residues. As DNA, the CDR3 is TGTGCCGGAGGACTAGCGGGAAACACCGGGGAGCTGTTTTTT. The encoded protein is CAGGLAGNTGELFF.

The table lists this clonotype with many counts. This rearrangement joins TRBV10-3 to TRBJ2-7; D gene uncertain. V gave up 10 bases and J gave up 5 bases, with 21 bases separating them. From germline, CDR1 is ENHRY and CDR2 SYGVKD. The CDR3 extends over 14 amino acids. CDR3 sequence reads: CASTRGRKSHEQYF. As DNA, the CDR3 is TGTGCCAGCACCAGAGGTAGGAAGTCCCACGAGCAGTACTTC.

In this sample, this clonotype turned up many times. The chain carries TRBV14 and TRBJ2-5; D remains ambiguous. V was shortened by 3 bases and J by 4 bases, with 15 bases between the two germline ends. Per germline, CDR1 SGHDN and CDR2 FVKESK. This CDR3 has 15 residues. The CDR3 sequence is CASSQPVTAVETQYF. CDR3 nucleotides: TGTGCCAGCAGCCAGCCCGTAACAGCCGTAGAGACCCAGTACTTC.

This clonotype was detected ten times or more. The gene calls are TRBV2 and TRBJ1-1, with D tentatively TRBD1 (6 bases). The CDR3 runs 18 residues. The ends were cut back, 4 bases at V and 0 bases at J, with 21 bases in the middle. Germline CDR1 and CDR2: SNHLY and FYNNEI. CDR3: CASSGRAIFWDMNTEAFF. Written as DNA, the CDR3 is TGTGCCAGCAGTGGCCGGGCCATCTTTTGGGACATGAACACTGAAGCTTTCTTT. The variable domain in full, completed from reference TRBV2 and TRBJ1-1, reads EPEVTQTPSHQVTQMGQEVILRCVPISNHLYFYWYRQILGQKVEFLVSFYNNEISEKSEIFDDQFSVERPDGSNFTLKIRSTKLEDSAMYFCASSGRAIFWDMNTEAFFGQGTRLTVV.

This clonotype was picked up one time. This rearrangement joins TRBV12-3 or TRBV12-4 to TRBJ1-6; 7 positions agree with TRBD1. The CDR3 is 16 residues long. V gave up 5 bases and J gave up 5 bases; unmatched junction bases: 9. CDR3 amino acids: CASSPHPGTDNSPLHF. The CDR3 nucleotides are TGTGCCAGCAGTCCACACCCCGGGACAGATAATTCACCCCTCCACTTT.